This TCR beta chain was retrieved from a study of shared clonotypes between healthy human individuals. Across the study: Used for every donor were three CD4 naive, three CD4 memory, two CD8 naive and one CD8 memory plate. The study's findings and limits: The study sampled only blood, and tissue repertoires likely differ. For naive CD4 cells, roughly 4.6% of clonotypes were shared across a handful of donors.

TCRdb keeps only in-frame clones here, not all; method: immunoSEQ multiplex PCR. The sample lists approximately 530,000 clones; 90% to 96% were seen once. With regard to this clone: The antigen remains undetermined.

Specimen: naive CD4+ T cells sorted from blood. The subset denotes: CD45RA+ positively selected. This clonotype originated in a woman aged 30 to 39 in good health.

The CDR3 here is CASSLRQGRYEQYF. The CDR3, as DNA: TGCGCCAGCAGCCTAAGACAGGGTCGCTACGAGCAGTACTTC. This sequence joins TRBV4-1 and TRBJ2-7; 7 positions match TRBD1. The length of the CDR3 is 14 residues. Germline V gives CDR1 MGHRA, CDR2 YSYEKL. The J segment lost 3 bases and the V segment lost 4 bases, leaving 6 bases of the junction unmatched.